One T cell receptor (beta chain) is described in this entry. The entry originates in a study of T cell responses to AZD1222 COVID-19 vaccine. CDR1 and CDR2 from the germline V gene are SGHTA and FQGNSA. The CDR3 runs 14 residues. Germline trimming cut 1 base from V and 6 bases from J; bases unmatched to any gene: 6. TCRdb's copy holds only in-frame clones and misses some; the assay was immunoSEQ multiplex PCR. The sample yields about 42,000 clones, 88% seen once. The specimen was peripheral blood, collected 28 days after the second AZD1222 dose. The chain is built from TRBV7-2 and TRBJ2-7; 7 bases are shared with TRBD2. The clonotype comes from an adult who received the AZD1222 COVID-19 vaccine. The DNA for the CDR3 is TGTGCCAGCAGCTTAGTCGGGGGGTTGGCCGAGCAGTACTTC. This gives the protein CASSLVGGLAEQYF.